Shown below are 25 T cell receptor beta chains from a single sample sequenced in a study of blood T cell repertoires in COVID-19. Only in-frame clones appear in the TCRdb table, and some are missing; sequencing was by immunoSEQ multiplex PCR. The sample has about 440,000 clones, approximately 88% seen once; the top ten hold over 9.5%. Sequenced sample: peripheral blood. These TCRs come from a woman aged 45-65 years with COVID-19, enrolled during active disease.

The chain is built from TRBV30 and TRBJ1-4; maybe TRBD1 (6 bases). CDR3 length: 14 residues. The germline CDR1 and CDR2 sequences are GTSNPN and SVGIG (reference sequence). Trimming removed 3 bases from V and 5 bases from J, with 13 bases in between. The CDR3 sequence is CAWSPGQSNEKLFF. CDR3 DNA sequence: TGTGCCTGGAGCCCAGGACAGTCGAATGAAAAACTGTTTTTT.

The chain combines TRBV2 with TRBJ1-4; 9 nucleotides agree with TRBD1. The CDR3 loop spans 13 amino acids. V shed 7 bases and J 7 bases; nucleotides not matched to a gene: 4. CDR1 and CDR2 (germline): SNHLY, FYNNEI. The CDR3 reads CASNRGRGEKLFF. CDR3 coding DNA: TGTGCCAGCAACAGGGGGCGAGGTGAAAAACTGTTTTTT. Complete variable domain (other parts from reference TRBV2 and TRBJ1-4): EPEVTQTPSHQVTQMGQEVILRCVPISNHLYFYWYRQILGQKVEFLVSFYNNEISEKSEIFDDQFSVERPDGSNFTLKIRSTKLEDSAMYFCASNRGRGEKLFFGSGTQLSVL.

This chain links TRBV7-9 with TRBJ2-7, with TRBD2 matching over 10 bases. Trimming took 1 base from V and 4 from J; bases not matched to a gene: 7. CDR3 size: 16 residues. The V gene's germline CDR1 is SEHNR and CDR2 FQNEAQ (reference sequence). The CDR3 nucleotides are TGTGCCAGCAGCTTAGGCTCAGCGGGGGGGCTTTACGAGCAGTACTTC. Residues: CASSLGSAGGLYEQYF.

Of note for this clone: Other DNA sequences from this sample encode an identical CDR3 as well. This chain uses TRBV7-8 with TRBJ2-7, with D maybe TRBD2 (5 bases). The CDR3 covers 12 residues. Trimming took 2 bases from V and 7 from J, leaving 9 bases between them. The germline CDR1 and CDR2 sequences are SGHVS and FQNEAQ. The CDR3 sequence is CASSLSPGEQYF. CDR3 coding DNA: TGTGCCAGCAGCTTAAGTCCGGGGGAGCAGTACTTC.

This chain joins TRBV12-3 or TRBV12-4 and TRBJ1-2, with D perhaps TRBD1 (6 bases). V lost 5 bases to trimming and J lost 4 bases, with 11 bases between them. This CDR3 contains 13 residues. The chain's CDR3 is CASSGGQIYGYTF. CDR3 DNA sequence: TGTGCCAGCAGTGGAGGACAGATCTATGGCTACACCTTC.

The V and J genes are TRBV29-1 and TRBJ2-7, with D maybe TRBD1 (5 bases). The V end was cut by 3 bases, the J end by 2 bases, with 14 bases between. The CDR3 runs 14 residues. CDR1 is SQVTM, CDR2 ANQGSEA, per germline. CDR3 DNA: TGCAGCGTTGAGACTGACACGGACACCTACGAGCAGTACTTC. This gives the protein CSVETDTDTYEQYF.

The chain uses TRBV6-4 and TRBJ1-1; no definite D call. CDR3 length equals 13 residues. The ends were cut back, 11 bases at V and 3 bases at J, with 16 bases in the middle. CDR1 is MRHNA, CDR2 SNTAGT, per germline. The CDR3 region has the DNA TGTGCCGGGGAGACGAGGGCGGACACTGAAGCTTTCTTT. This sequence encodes CAGETRADTEAFF.

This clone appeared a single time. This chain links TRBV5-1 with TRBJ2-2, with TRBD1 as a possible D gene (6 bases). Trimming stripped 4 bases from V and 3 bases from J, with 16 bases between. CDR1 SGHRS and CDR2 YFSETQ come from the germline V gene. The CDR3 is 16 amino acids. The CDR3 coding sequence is TGCGCCAGCAGCGGGAGAGGGGACATTTACACCGGGGAGCTGTTTTTT. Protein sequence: CASSGRGDIYTGELFF.

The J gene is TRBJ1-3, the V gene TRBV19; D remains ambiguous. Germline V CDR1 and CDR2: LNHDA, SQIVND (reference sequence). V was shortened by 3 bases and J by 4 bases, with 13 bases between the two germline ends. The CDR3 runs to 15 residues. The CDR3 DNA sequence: TGTGCCAGTAGTATCGGAGGCCTTGCGGGAAACACCATATATTTT. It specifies CASSIGGLAGNTIYF.

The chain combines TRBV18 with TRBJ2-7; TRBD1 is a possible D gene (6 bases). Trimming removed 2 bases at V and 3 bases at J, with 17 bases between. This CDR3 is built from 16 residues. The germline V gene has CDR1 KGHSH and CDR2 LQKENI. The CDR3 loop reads CASSPNRAGDGYEQYF. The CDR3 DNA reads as TGTGCCAGCTCACCAAATCGGGCAGGGGACGGCTACGAGCAGTACTTC.

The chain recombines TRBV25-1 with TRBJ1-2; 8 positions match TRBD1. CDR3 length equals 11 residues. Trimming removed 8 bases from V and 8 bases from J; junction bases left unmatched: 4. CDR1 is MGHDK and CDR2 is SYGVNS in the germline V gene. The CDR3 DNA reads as TGTGCCAGCGGGACAGGTTGGGGCTACACCTTC. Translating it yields CASGTGWGYTF.

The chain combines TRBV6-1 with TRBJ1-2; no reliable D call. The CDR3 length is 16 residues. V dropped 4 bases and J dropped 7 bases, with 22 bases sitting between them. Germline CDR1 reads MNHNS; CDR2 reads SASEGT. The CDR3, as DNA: TGTGCCAGCAGTGCTATCGGACCTCAAACGGGAAGTGGCTACACCTTC. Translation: CASSAIGPQTGSGYTF.

The CDR3, as DNA: TGTGCCAGCAGCCATGAAGCCCGAGGCGGCTACACCTTC. Protein sequence: CASSHEARGGYTF. The chain has TRBV3-1 (or the pseudogene TRBV3-2) and TRBJ1-2, with D uncertain. Trimming stripped 3 bases from V and 8 bases from J, with 13 bases between. Germline V gene data show CDR1 as LGHDT and CDR2 as YNNKEL (reference sequence). The CDR3 runs 13 residues.

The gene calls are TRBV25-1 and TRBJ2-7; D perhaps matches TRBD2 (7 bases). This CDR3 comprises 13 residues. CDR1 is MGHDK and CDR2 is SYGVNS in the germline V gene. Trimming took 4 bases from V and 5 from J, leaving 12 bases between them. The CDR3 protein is CASSAGGLDEQYF. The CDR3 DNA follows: TGTGCCAGCAGTGCCGGGGGGCTGGACGAGCAGTACTTC.

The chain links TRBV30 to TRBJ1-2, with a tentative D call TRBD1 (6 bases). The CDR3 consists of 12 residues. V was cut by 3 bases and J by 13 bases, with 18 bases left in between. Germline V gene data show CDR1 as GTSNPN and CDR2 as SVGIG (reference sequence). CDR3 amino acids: CAWSGMGGAGTF. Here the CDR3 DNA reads TGTGCCTGGAGCGGGATGGGGGGGGCAGGCACCTTC.

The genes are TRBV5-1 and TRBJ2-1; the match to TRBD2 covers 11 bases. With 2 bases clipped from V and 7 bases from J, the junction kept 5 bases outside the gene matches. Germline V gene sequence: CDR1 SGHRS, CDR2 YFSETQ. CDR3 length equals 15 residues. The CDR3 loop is CASSFLAGGENEQFF. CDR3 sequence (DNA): TGCGCCAGCAGCTTCCTAGCGGGGGGCGAGAATGAGCAGTTCTTC.

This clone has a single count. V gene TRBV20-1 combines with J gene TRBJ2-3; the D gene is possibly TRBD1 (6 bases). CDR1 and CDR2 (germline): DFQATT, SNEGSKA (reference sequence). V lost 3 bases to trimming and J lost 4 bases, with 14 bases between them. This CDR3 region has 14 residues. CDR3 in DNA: TGCAGTGCTAGTCTCCCCCCAGGGGCAGATACGCAGTATTTT. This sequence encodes CSASLPPGADTQYF.

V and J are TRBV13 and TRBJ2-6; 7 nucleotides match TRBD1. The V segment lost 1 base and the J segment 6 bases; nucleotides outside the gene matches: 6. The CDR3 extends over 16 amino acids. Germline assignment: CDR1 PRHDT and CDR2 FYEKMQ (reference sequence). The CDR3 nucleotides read TGTGCCAGCAGCTTAGTTGAGGGGGCCGCGGCCAACGTCCTGACTTTC. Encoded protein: CASSLVEGAAANVLTF.

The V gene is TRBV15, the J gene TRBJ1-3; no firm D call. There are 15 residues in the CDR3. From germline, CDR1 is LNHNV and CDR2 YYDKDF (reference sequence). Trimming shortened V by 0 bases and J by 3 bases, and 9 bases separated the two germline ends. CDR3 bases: TGTGCCACCAGCAGAGATAAGACTTTTGGAAACACCATATATTTT. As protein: CATSRDKTFGNTIYF. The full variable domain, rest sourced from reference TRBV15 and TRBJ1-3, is DAMVIQNPRYQVTQFGKPVTLSCSQTLNHNVMYWYQQKSSQAPKLLFHYYDKDFNNEADTPDNFQSRRPNTSFCFLDIRSPGLGDTAMYLCATSRDKTFGNTIYFGEGSWLTVV.

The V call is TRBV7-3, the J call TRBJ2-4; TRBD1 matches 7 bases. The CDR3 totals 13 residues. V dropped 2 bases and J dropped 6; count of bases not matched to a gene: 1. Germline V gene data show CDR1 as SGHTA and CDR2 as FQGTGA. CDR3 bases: TGTGCCAGCAGCTTAGCAGGGGGAAACATTCAGTACTTC. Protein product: CASSLAGGNIQYF.

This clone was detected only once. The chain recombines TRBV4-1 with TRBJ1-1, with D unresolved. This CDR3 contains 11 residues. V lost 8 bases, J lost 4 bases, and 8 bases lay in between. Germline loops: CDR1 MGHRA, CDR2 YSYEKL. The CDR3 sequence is CASARGTEAFF. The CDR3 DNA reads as TGCGCCAGCGCTCGGGGCACTGAAGCTTTCTTT.

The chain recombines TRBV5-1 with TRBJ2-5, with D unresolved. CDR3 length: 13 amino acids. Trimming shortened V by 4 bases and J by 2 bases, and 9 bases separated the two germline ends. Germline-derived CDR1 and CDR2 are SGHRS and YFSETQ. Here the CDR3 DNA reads TGCGCCAGCAGCGAGCCCCCTCAAGAGACCCAGTACTTC. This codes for CASSEPPQETQYF.

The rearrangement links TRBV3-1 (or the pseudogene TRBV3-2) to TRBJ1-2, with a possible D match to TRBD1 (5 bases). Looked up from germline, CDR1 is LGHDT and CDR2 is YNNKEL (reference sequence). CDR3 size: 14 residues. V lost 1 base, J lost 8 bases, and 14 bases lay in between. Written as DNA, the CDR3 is TGTGCCAGCAGCCAAGGGAGCAGGGAAGGAGGCTACACCTTC. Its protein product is CASSQGSREGGYTF.

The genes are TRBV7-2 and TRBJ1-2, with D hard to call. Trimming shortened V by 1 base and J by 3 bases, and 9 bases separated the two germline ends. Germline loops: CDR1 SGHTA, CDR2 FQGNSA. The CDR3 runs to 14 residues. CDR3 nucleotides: TGTGCCAGCAGCTTAGAAAGCGGATACTATGGCTACACCTTC. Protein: CASSLESGYYGYTF.

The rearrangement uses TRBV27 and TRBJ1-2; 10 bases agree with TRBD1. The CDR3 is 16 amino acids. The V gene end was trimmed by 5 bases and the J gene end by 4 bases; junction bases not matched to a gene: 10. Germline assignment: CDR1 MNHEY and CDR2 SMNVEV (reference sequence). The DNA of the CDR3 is TGTGCCAGCAGTCCAGGGGGACAGGGGATCTTCTATGGCTACACCTTC. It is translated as CASSPGGQGIFYGYTF.